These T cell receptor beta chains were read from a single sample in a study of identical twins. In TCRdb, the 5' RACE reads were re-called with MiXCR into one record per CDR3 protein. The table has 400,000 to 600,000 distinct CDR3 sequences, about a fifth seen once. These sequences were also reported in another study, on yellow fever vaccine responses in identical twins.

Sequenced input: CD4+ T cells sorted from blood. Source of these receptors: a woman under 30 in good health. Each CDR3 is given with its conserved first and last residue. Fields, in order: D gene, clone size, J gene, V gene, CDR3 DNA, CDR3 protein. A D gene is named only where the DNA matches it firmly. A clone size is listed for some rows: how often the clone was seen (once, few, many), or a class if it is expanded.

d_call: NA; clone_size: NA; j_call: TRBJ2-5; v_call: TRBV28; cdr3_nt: TGTGCCAGCAGTTTTTATGGGGGGACCCAGTACTTC; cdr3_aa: CASSFYGGTQYF
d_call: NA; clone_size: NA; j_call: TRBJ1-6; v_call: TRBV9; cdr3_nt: TGTGCCAGCAGCGTAGGAGGAGGTTTGGGGTCACCCCTCCACTTT; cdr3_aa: CASSVGGGLGSPLHF
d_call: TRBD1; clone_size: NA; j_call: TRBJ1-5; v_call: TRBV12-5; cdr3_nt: TGTGCTAGTGGTTTGGTACTCACAGGGGAACACCAGCCCCAGCATTTT; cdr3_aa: CASGLVLTGEHQPQHF
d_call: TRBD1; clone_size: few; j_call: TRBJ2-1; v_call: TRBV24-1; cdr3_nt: TGTGCCACCAGTGATTCTACACAGGGGTCAAGGGAGCAGTTCTTC; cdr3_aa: CATSDSTQGSREQFF
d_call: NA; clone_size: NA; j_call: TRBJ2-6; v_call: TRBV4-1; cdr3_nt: TGCGCCAGCAGCCAAGATCTGGGGGTCTCTGGGGCCAACGTCCTGACTTTC; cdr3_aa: CASSQDLGVSGANVLTF
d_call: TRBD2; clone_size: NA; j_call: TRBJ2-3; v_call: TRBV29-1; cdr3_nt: TGCAGCGTTGGATCGACTAGCGGGAGTAGATATACGCAGTATTTT; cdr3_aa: CSVGSTSGSRYTQYF
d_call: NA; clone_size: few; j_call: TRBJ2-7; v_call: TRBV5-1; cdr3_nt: TGCGCCAGCAGCCCCTACGTCTCTAGTCCCTACGAGCAGTACTTC; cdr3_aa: CASSPYVSSPYEQYF
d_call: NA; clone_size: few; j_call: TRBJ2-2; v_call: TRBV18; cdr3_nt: TGTGCCAGCTCACCACCAGGGCGGACCGGGGAGCTGTTTTTT; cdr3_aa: CASSPPGRTGELFF
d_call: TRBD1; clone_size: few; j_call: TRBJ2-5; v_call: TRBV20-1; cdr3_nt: TGCAGTGCTAGAGGGACGACAGGGAATGGGAAGACCCAGTACTTC; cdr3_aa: CSARGTTGNGKTQYF
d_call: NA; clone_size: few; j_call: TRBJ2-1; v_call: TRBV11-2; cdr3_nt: TGTGCCAGCAGGCCGGCGGGGAACTCCTACAATGAGCAGTTCTTC; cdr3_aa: CASRPAGNSYNEQFF
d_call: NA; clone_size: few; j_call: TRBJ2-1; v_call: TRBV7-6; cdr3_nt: TGTGCCAGCAGCTACCCTTACGGGGGTGACAATGAGCAGTTCTTC; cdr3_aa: CASSYPYGGDNEQFF
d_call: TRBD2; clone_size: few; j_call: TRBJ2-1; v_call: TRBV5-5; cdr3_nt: TGTGCCAGCAGCTTGGGCGAAGCGGGAGGCTCCTACAATGAGCAGTTCTTC; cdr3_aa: CASSLGEAGGSYNEQFF
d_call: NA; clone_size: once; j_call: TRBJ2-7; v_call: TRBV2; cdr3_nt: TGTGCCAGCAGGGGGGCGGGGGTGAGCTACGTGCAGTACTTC; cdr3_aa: CASRGAGVSYVQYF
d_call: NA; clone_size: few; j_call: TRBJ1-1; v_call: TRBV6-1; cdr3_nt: TGTGCCAGCAGTGCAGTTGGGAACACTGAAGCTTTCTTT; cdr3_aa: CASSAVGNTEAFF
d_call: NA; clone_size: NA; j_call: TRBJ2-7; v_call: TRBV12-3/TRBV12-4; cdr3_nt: TGTGCCAGCAGGTCCCGGGTGAGCGAGCAGTACTTC; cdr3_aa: CASRSRVSEQYF
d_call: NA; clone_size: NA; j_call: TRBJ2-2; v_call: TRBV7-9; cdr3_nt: TGTGCCAGCAGCCCCCGCCGACCGGGTCACAACACCGGGGAGCTGTTTTTT; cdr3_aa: CASSPRRPGHNTGELFF
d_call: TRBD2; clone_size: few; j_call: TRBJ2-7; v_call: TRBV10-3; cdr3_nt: TGTGCCATCACCCCTAGCGGGATCGGCGAGCAGTACTTC; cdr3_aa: CAITPSGIGEQYF
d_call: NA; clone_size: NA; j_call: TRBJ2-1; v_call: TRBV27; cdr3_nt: TGTGCCAGCAGACTAACAGGGATCAATGAGCAGTTCTTC; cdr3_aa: CASRLTGINEQFF
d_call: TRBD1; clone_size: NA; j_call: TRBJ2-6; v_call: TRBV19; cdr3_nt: TGTGCCACTCACGTCGGGACAGGGGAAGCTGGGGCCAACGTCCTGACTTTC; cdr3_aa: CATHVGTGEAGANVLTF
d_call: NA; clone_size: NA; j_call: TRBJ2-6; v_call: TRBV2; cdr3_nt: TGTGCCAGCAGTGAAGAGGCCGGGGCCAACGTCCTGACTTTC; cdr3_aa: CASSEEAGANVLTF
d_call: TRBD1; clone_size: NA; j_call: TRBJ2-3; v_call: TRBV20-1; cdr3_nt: TGCAGTGCCAGACAGGGCTTGGATACGCAGTATTTT; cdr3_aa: CSARQGLDTQYF
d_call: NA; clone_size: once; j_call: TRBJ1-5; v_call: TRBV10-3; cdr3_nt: TGTGCCATCAGTGTGGGGAATGGGGTGAATCAGCCCCAGCATTTT; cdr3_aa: CAISVGNGVNQPQHF
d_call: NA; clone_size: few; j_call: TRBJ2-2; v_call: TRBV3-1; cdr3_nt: TGTGCCAGCAGCCAATTCTCGGTGGTAGGGGAGCTGTTTTTT; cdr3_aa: CASSQFSVVGELFF
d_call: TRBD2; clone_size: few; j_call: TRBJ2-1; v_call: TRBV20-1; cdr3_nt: TGCAGTGCAATCGGGACTAGCGGGGGGAATGAGCAGTTCTTC; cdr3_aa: CSAIGTSGGNEQFF
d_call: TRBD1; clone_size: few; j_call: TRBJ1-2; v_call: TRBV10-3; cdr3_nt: TGTGCCATCACCGAAGGGACAGGGTACGGTAACTATGGCTACACCTTC; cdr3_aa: CAITEGTGYGNYGYTF
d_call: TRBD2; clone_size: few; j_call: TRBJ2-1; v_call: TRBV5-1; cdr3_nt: TGCGCCAGCAGCTTAAACCCCGGACTAGTGAACAATGAGCAGTTCTTC; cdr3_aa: CASSLNPGLVNNEQFF
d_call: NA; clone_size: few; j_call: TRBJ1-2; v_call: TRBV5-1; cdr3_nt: TGCGCCAGCAGCCCTCAATGGGGATTGGGCTATGGCTACACCTTC; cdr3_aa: CASSPQWGLGYGYTF